These 3 T cell receptor beta chains originate from one sample sequenced in a study of identical twins. Using its own MiXCR run on the 5' RACE reads, TCRdb lists one record per CDR3 protein. The top ten hold about 1.6% of the sample, which has nearly 900,000 distinct CDR3 sequences, more than 9% seen once. This same sample was also part of a study on yellow fever vaccine responses in identical twins.

The sequenced material came from PBMCs. The receptors here all came from a woman in her late teens or twenties in good health.

J is TRBJ2-5 and V is TRBV20-1; a possible D gene is TRBD2 (5 bases). Trimming shortened V by 1 base and J by 2 bases, and 17 bases separated the two germline ends. The germline V gene encodes CDR1 DFQATT and CDR2 SNEGSKA (reference sequence). There are 16 residues in the CDR3. The CDR3 sequence: CSARVGPTSGQETQYF. The CDR3 nucleotides are TGCAGTGCTAGAGTGGGTCCCACTTCGGGGCAAGAGACCCAGTACTTC.

The V and J genes are TRBV15 and TRBJ2-5, with D maybe TRBD1 (5 bases). The CDR3 is 16 residues long. Germline assignment: CDR1 LNHNV and CDR2 YYDKDF (reference sequence). The V end was cut by 0 bases, the J end by 5 bases, with 16 bases between. Here the CDR3 reads CATSRDVGARMETQYF. CDR3 DNA: TGTGCCACCAGCAGAGATGTAGGGGCGCGAATGGAGACCCAGTACTTC.

The chain links TRBV6-6 to TRBJ1-1; a weak D match, TRBD1 (5 bases). This CDR3 has 13 residues. V was pared by 7 bases and J by 3 bases, with 12 bases between. In germline, CDR1 is MNHNY, CDR2 SVGAGI (reference sequence). CDR3 residues: CASTQGTYTEAFF. The CDR3 DNA is TGTGCCAGCACCCAAGGGACGTACACTGAAGCTTTCTTT.